This section outlines one TCR beta chain sequence together with its context. The CDR3 contains 16 residues. The germline V gene encodes CDR1 SGHDN and CDR2 FVKESK. V gave up 4 bases and J gave up 1 base; unmatched junction bases: 3. Original methodology: Reference gene primers were amplified, and this amplification served to estimate nucleated cell counts. Measured with immunoSEQ multiplex PCR; TCRdb has only the in-frame clones, and not every one. D and trimming come from the DNA, and the V and J calls and clone size come from that table. The sample yields fewer than 65,000 clones, around 93% seen once. This sample is part of a study of blood T cell repertoires in COVID-19.

The specimen sequenced was peripheral blood. The TCR sequence derives from a man aged 50-60 years with acute or convalescent COVID-19. The gene calls are TRBV14 and TRBJ2-5, with TRBD2 matching 13 bases. Written as DNA, the CDR3 is TGTGCCAGCAGCCCGACTAGCGGGGGGAGCCAAGAGACCCAGTACTTC. Protein sequence: CASSPTSGGSQETQYF.